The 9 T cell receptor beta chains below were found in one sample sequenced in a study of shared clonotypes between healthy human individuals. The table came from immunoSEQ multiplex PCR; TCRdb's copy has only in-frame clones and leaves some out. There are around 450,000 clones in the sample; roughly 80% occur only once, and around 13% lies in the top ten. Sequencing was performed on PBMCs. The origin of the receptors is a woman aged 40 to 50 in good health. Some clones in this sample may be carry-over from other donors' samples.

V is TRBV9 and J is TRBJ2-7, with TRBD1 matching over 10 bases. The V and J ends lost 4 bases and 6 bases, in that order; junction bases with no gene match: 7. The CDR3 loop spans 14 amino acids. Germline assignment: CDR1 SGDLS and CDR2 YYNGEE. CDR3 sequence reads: CASSPGQGVIEQYF. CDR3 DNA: TGTGCCAGCAGCCCCGGACAGGGGGTTATCGAGCAGTACTTC.

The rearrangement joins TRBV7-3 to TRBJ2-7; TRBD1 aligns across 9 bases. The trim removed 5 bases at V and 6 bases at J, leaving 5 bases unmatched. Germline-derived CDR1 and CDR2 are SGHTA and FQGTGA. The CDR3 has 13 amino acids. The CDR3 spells CASSTGGSGEQYF. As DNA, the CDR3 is TGTGCCAGCAGCACAGGGGGCTCAGGCGAGCAGTACTTC.

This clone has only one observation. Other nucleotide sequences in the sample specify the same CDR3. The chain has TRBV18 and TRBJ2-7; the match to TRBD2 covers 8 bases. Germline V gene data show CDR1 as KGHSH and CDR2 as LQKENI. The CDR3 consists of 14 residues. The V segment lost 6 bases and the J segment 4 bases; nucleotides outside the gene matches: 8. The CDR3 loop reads CASSPGLAGYEQYF. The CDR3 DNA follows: TGTGCCAGCTCCCCCGGACTAGCTGGATACGAGCAGTACTTC.

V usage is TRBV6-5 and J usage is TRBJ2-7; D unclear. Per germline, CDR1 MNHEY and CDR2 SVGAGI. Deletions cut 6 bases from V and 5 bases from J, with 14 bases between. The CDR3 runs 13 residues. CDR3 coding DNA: TGTGCCAGCAGGATCAGACCGGAGCACGAGCAGTACTTC. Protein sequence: CASRIRPEHEQYF.

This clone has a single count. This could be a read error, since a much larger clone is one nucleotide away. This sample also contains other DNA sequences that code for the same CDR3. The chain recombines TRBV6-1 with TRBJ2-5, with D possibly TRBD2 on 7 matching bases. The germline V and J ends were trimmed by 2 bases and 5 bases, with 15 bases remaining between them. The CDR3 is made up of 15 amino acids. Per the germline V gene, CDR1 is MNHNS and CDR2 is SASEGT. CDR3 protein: CASSEKTGGRETQYF. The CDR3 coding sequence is TGTGCCAGCAGTGAAAAGACGGGGGGCAGGGAGACCCAGTACTTC.

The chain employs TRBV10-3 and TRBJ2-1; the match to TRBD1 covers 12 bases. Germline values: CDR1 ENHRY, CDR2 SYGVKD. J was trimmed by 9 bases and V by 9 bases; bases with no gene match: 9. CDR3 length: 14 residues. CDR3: CAIAGTGGESEQFF. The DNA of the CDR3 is TGTGCCATAGCAGGGACAGGGGGCGAGAGTGAGCAGTTCTTC.

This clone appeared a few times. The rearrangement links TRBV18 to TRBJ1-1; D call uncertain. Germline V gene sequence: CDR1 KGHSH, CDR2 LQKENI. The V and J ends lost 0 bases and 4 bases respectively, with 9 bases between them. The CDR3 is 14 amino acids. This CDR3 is CASSPPGRVTEAFF. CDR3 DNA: TGTGCCAGCTCACCACCAGGGAGGGTCACTGAAGCTTTCTTT.

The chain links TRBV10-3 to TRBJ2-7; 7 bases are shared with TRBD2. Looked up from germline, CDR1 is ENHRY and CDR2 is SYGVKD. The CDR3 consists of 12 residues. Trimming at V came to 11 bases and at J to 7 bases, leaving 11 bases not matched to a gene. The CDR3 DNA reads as TGTGCCCTCGGGACGTCGGGGGGAGAGCAGTACTTC. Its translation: CALGTSGGEQYF.

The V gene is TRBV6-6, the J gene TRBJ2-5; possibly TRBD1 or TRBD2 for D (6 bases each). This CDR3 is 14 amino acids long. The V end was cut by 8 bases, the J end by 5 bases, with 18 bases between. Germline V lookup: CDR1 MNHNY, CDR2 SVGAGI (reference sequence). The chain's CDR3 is CASLPQGGSETQYF. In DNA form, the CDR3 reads TGTGCCAGCCTCCCGCAAGGGGGGTCGGAGACCCAGTACTTC.